Described below is a single TCR beta chain sequence and its context. Its antigen is currently unknown. Sequencing used immunoSEQ multiplex PCR; TCRdb keeps in-frame clones, though not all of them. This sample carries around 90,000 clones, roughly 90% of them seen once, and the ten largest clones take about 0.073%. The data are from a study of graft-versus-host responses after intestinal transplantation. Study overall: Each of the recipients got a multivisceral, liver-intestinal, or isolated intestinal transplant. Recipients were all induced with anti-thymocyte globulin, then given tacrolimus and steroids for 3 to 4 years.

CDR1 is KGHSH and CDR2 is LQKENI in the germline V gene. The V end was cut by 3 bases, the J end by 2 bases, with 12 bases between. This CDR3 comprises 15 residues. Sequenced here: unstimulated CD8+ T cells sorted from spleen or lymph node cells, sampled before transplant. The gene calls are TRBV18 and TRBJ2-3; D is undetermined. The receptor's source is a human donor who was the organ donor for an intestinal transplant. CDR3 nucleotide sequence: TGTGCCAGCTCACCCAGGTTCCCAATCACAGATACGCAGTATTTT. Translating it yields CASSPRFPITDTQYF.